The following is a T cell receptor (beta chain) sequence with its context. The tumor samples were collected prior to definitive surgery or chemotherapy. The sample belongs to a study of high-grade serous ovarian cancer treatment subgroups. Study as a whole: Mean per sample: about 15,000 reads, thousands of unique TCR beta rearrangements.

V was cut by 6 bases and J by 0 bases, with 14 bases left in between. The CDR3 extends over 15 amino acids. Per germline, CDR1 SGHAT and CDR2 FQDESV (reference sequence). Sequencing was performed with immunoSEQ multiplex PCR; in TCRdb, only in-frame clones are kept and a portion is missing. The sample lists about 12,000 clones; approximately 88% were seen once. The sequence came from a human donor with high-grade serous ovarian cancer. The V call is TRBV11-1, the J call TRBJ2-5; D tentatively fits TRBD1 or TRBD2 (5 bases each). Sequencing was done on a sample of tumor tissue. In DNA, the CDR3 is TGTGCCAGCAGTCGTCCGGGACGACACCAAGAGACCCAGTACTTC. Translating it yields CASSRPGRHQETQYF.